These 9 T cell receptor beta chains came from one sample sequenced in a study of blood T cell repertoires in COVID-19. The method was immunoSEQ multiplex PCR; TCRdb's version includes in-frame clones alone and lacks a portion of them. This repertoire shows tens of thousands of clones, approximately 90% found once; its top ten account for 3% to 4%. The sample taken for sequencing was peripheral blood. The receptors stem from a man aged 50 or older with acute or convalescent COVID-19.

This clone is medium-sized in the sample. The rearrangement links TRBV30 to TRBJ1-2; D is undetermined. Between the trimmed V and J ends, which lost 2 bases and 0 bases, there was a span of 7 bases. The CDR3 is 13 amino acids. Germline CDR1 reads GTSNPN; CDR2 reads SVGIG (reference sequence). The DNA of the CDR3 is TGTGCCTGGAGTATAGAAGCTAACTATGGCTACACCTTC. This codes for CAWSIEANYGYTF. Filled out from reference TRBV30 and TRBJ1-2, the complete variable domain reads SQTIHQWPATLVQPVGSPLSLECTVEGTSNPNLYWYRQAAGRGLQLLFYSVGIGQISSEVPQNLSASRPQDRQFILSSKKLLLSDSGFYLCAWSIEANYGYTFGSGTRLTVV.

The chain combines TRBV5-1 with TRBJ1-1; TRBD1 agrees at 11 bases. The trim removed 3 bases at V and 4 bases at J, leaving 14 bases unmatched. This CDR3 contains 18 residues. CDR1 and CDR2 from the germline V gene are SGHRS and YFSETQ. The CDR3 region is CASSSLSRDRGGGTEAFF. The CDR3 bases are TGCGCCAGCAGCTCGCTGTCCCGGGACAGGGGGGGAGGCACTGAAGCTTTCTTT. The entire variable domain, with the rest obtained from reference TRBV5-1 and TRBJ1-1, is as follows: KAGVTQTPRYLIKTRGQQVTLSCSPISGHRSVSWYQQTPGQGLQFLFEYFSETQRNKGNFPGRFSGRQFSNSRSEMNVSTLELGDSALYLCASSSLSRDRGGGTEAFFGQGTRLTVV.

This sequence joins TRBV29-1 and TRBJ1-4; D is uncertain. The CDR3 loop spans 12 amino acids. Between the trimmed V and J ends, which lost 5 bases and 8 bases, there was a span of 12 bases. Germline CDR1 reads SQVTM; CDR2 reads ANQGSEA. CDR3 sequence (DNA): TGCAGCGTTATCGGGGTAGGAGAAAAACTGTTTTTT. Its protein is CSVIGVGEKLFF.

DNA of the CDR3: TGTGCCAGCAGCCAAGGGCAGGGGGCAGAGACCCAGTACTTC. Amino acids: CASSQGQGAETQYF. The J gene is TRBJ2-5, the V gene TRBV4-2, with 8 bases that match TRBD1. There are 14 residues in the CDR3. The junction had 2 bases not matched to a gene; V was cut back by 1 base and J by 4 bases. CDR1 and CDR2 from the germline V gene are LGHNA and YNFKEQ.

CDR3: CASRDQGGNSPLHF. In DNA, the CDR3 is TGTGCCAGCAGGGATCAGGGTGGGAATTCACCCCTCCACTTT. The chain recombines TRBV6-5 with TRBJ1-6; D is perhaps TRBD1 (5 bases). The CDR3 totals 14 residues. Germline V gene lookup returns CDR1 MNHEY and CDR2 SVGAGI. Deletions cut 6 bases from V and 7 bases from J, with 13 bases between.

V is TRBV12-5 and J is TRBJ1-6; the match to TRBD1 covers 8 bases. This CDR3 comprises 15 residues. Germline V gene data show CDR1 as LGHNT and CDR2 as FRNRAP. Trimming took 1 base from V and 7 from J; bases not matched to a gene: 3. The CDR3 loop is CASGLGTGKNSPLHF. For the CDR3, the DNA is TGTGCTAGTGGTTTGGGGACAGGGAAGAATTCACCCCTCCACTTT.

J is TRBJ1-2 and V is TRBV5-1, with D uncertain. The germline V gene has CDR1 SGHRS and CDR2 YFSETQ. Trimming shortened V by 0 bases and J by 8 bases, and 11 bases separated the two germline ends. The CDR3 has 13 amino acids. The DNA for the CDR3 is TGCGCCAGCAGCTTGGAGGCCTCCGGGGGCTACACCTTC. It codes for CASSLEASGGYTF.

The gene calls are TRBV5-1 and TRBJ2-1; TRBD2 matches 8 bases. The V gene end was trimmed by 4 bases and the J gene end by 7 bases; junction bases not matched to a gene: 7. CDR1 is SGHRS and CDR2 is YFSETQ in the germline V gene. This CDR3 contains 14 residues. The CDR3 DNA reads as TGCGCCAGCAGCGCGGCGGGCGGGGGGAATGAGCAGTTCTTC. Translating gives CASSAAGGGNEQFF. The full variable domain, its missing parts supplied by reference TRBV5-1 and TRBJ2-1, is KAGVTQTPRYLIKTRGQQVTLSCSPISGHRSVSWYQQTPGQGLQFLFEYFSETQRNKGNFPGRFSGRQFSNSRSEMNVSTLELGDSALYLCASSAAGGGNEQFFGPGTRLTVL.

The V call is TRBV30, the J call TRBJ1-1; D gene ambiguous. V lost 0 bases and J lost 5, with 10 bases in between. Germline V CDR1 and CDR2: GTSNPN, SVGIG (reference sequence). The CDR3 spans 13 residues. The CDR3 loop is CAWSVSLTTEAFF. CDR3 sequence (DNA): TGTGCCTGGAGTGTCAGTCTTACGACTGAAGCTTTCTTT.